Listed below are T cell receptor beta chains from one sample, sequenced in a study of OX40 agonist ivuxolimab in advanced cancers. Sequencing was performed with immunoSEQ multiplex PCR; in TCRdb, only in-frame clones are kept and a portion is missing. Of roughly 20,000 clones listed, more than 75% were seen once; the top ten hold 15% to 20%. The specimen was CD4+ or CD8+ T cells sorted from blood, collected in a trial of the OX40 agonist ivuxolimab. These receptors originate from an adult with an advanced solid tumor such as melanoma, head and neck, liver or kidney cancer. Both conserved end residues are part of each CDR3. A D gene is named only where the DNA matches it firmly. The size of a clone is reported for some rows only, either as once, few or many, or as a class for expanded clones.

TRBJ2-7	NA	TRBV29-1	TRBD1	CSVEGTGYEQYF	TGCAGCGTTGAGGGGACAGGCTACGAGCAGTACTTC
TRBJ2-7	NA	TRBV13	NA	CASSAVHGENYEQYF	TGTGCCAGCAGTGCCGTACACGGAGAAAACTACGAGCAGTACTTC
TRBJ2-7	few	TRBV5-6	NA	CASSFLGRAYEQYF	TGTGCCAGCAGCTTTTTAGGCAGAGCCTACGAGCAGTACTTC
TRBJ1-1	NA	TRBV19	NA	CASSPYTPNTEAFF	TGTGCCAGTAGTCCGTACACGCCAAACACTGAAGCTTTCTTT
TRBJ2-1	few	TRBV6-4	NA	CASSDGDNNEQFF	TGTGCCAGCAGTGACGGGGACAACAATGAGCAGTTCTTC
TRBJ1-5	NA	TRBV19	NA	CASSPKGRGQPQHF	TGTGCCAGTAGCCCAAAGGGTAGGGGTCAGCCCCAGCATTTT
TRBJ1-1	NA	TRBV5-6	NA	CASEGPAGDRNTEAFF	TGTGCCAGCGAGGGGCCGGCAGGGGACCGGAACACTGAAGCTTTCTTT
TRBJ1-2	NA	TRBV9	NA	CASSVGGTGNYGYTF	TGTGCCAGCAGCGTAGGGGGGACGGGTAACTATGGCTACACCTTC
TRBJ2-3	NA	TRBV7-4	TRBD2	CASSTRGGGQRTDTQYF	TGTGCCAGCAGCACCCGAGGCGGGGGGCAGAGGACAGATACGCAGTATTTT
TRBJ1-1	NA	TRBV28	NA	CASSLFSTEAFF	TGTGCCAGCAGTTTATTTTCCACTGAAGCTTTCTTT
TRBJ2-3	NA	TRBV5-1	TRBD1	CASSRTTGVADTQYF	TGCGCCAGCAGCCGAACGACAGGGGTTGCAGATACGCAGTATTTT
TRBJ1-1	NA	TRBV13	NA	CASSHSNPGQISMNTEAFF	TGTGCCAGCAGCCATTCGAACCCCGGACAGATTTCTATGAACACTGAAGCTTTCTTT
TRBJ1-2	NA	TRBV5-8	NA	CASSLVILDSERYGYTF	TGTGCCAGCAGCTTGGTAATCTTGGACAGCGAGCGTTATGGCTACACCTTC
TRBJ1-2	once	TRBV6-5	NA	CASSYIGGYGYTF	TGTGCCAGCAGTTACATAGGAGGGTATGGCTACACCTTC
TRBJ1-2	NA	TRBV18	NA	CASSPFQGGYTF	TGTGCCAGCTCACCATTTCAGGGCGGCTACACCTTC
TRBJ2-7	large	TRBV4-2	NA	CASSQGSLQDRERGEQYF	TGTGCCAGCAGCCAAGGAAGTCTTCAAGACAGGGAGCGGGGCGAGCAGTACTTC
TRBJ1-1	NA	TRBV10-3	NA	CAIRDGGGTEAFF	TGTGCCATCAGGGACGGCGGGGGCACTGAAGCTTTCTTT
TRBJ2-7	NA	TRBV2	NA	CASSEVGQSPYEQYF	TGTGCCAGCAGTGAAGTGGGGCAGTCCCCTTACGAGCAGTACTTC
TRBJ2-3	NA	TRBV5-1	NA	CASSLARATDTQYF	TGCGCCAGCAGCTTGGCCCGTGCCACAGATACGCAGTATTTT
TRBJ1-2	NA	TRBV7-2	TRBD1	CASSVESGTGANYGYTF	TGTGCCAGCAGCGTAGAGTCCGGGACAGGGGCCAACTATGGCTACACCTTC
TRBJ2-7	NA	TRBV6-5	TRBD1	CASSLGQTYEQYF	TGTGCCAGCAGTTTGGGACAGACCTACGAGCAGTACTTC
TRBJ2-2	NA	TRBV30	NA	CAWSSAGTGELFF	TGTGCCTGGAGCAGTGCCGGGACCGGGGAGCTGTTTTTT
TRBJ2-1	once	TRBV5-6	TRBD1	CASSAGQGYNEQFF	TGTGCCAGCAGCGCGGGACAGGGCTACAATGAGCAGTTCTTC
TRBJ2-7	NA	TRBV2	TRBD1	CASSSPEGTVSYEQYF	TGTGCCAGCAGTTCGCCTGAGGGGACAGTCTCCTACGAGCAGTACTTC
TRBJ1-5	NA	TRBV2	NA	CASSAHQGPRNQPQHF	TGTGCCAGCAGTGCCCACCAGGGTCCACGCAATCAGCCCCAGCATTTT
TRBJ1-1	NA	TRBV4-1	NA	CASSQFGLSNTEAFF	TGCGCCAGCAGCCAATTCGGGTTGTCGAACACTGAAGCTTTCTTT
TRBJ2-7	NA	TRBV5-8	NA	CASSVGFSYEQYF	TGTGCCAGCAGTGTGGGGTTCTCCTACGAGCAGTACTTC
TRBJ1-2	NA	TRBV4-1	TRBD1	CASSQAGTGGGYTF	TGCGCCAGCAGCCAGGCCGGGACAGGGGGCGGCTACACCTTC
TRBJ2-7	NA	TRBV7-9	NA	CASTPMGGYEQYF	TGTGCCAGCACCCCCATGGGGGGCTACGAGCAGTACTTC
TRBJ1-1	NA	TRBV5-6	TRBD1	CASSYQGAEAFF	TGTGCCAGCAGCTACCAGGGGGCGGAGGCTTTCTTT
TRBJ1-4	NA	TRBV7-2	NA	CASSLTGEKLFF	TGTGCCAGCAGCTTGACCGGGGAAAAACTGTTTTTT
TRBJ2-3	NA	TRBV27	TRBD2	CASKPGGAVDTQYF	TGTGCCAGCAAACCCGGGGGGGCGGTAGATACGCAGTATTTT
TRBJ2-1	NA	TRBV19	NA	CASSPDDYNEQFF	TGTGCCAGTAGCCCCGACGACTACAATGAGCAGTTCTTC
TRBJ2-7	NA	TRBV6-1	NA	CAVITLETYEQYF	TGTGCCGTCATAACCCTCGAAACCTACGAGCAGTACTTC
TRBJ1-1	NA	TRBV6-5	NA	CASSSRQVNTEAFF	TGTGCCAGCAGTTCTCGACAGGTGAACACTGAAGCTTTCTTT
TRBJ1-1	NA	TRBV28	NA	CASSLGRGAAEAFF	TGTGCCAGCAGTTTGGGTCGGGGGGCCGCTGAAGCTTTCTTT
TRBJ2-3	NA	TRBV7-2	TRBD2	CASSPGTSSLMDTQYF	TGTGCCAGCAGCCCCGGGACTAGCAGTCTAATGGATACGCAGTATTTT
TRBJ1-6	few	TRBV9	TRBD1	CASSVADRGMGSPLHF	TGTGCCAGCAGCGTAGCGGACAGGGGGATGGGTTCACCCCTCCACTTT
TRBJ2-1	NA	TRBV27	TRBD1	CASSTGAYNEQFF	TGTGCCAGCAGTACAGGGGCCTACAATGAGCAGTTCTTC
TRBJ1-1	few	TRBV7-9	NA	CASSPPLVLEENEAFF	TGTGCCAGCAGCCCTCCCCTTGTTTTAGAAGAGAATGAAGCTTTCTTT
TRBJ1-1	once	TRBV19	NA	CASTMGRGSTEAFF	TGTGCCAGTACAATGGGCCGGGGCTCAACTGAAGCTTTCTTT
TRBJ2-1	NA	TRBV5-1	NA	CASSFTGAYNEQFF	TGCGCCAGCAGTTTCACCGGGGCCTACAATGAGCAGTTCTTC
TRBJ2-6	NA	TRBV15	NA	CATSARNSGANVLTF	TGTGCCACCAGCGCCCGCAACTCTGGGGCCAACGTCCTGACTTTC
TRBJ1-4	NA	TRBV2	NA	CASSGDPGWEKLFF	TGTGCCAGCAGTGGGGACCCCGGGTGGGAAAAACTGTTTTTT
TRBJ1-3	NA	TRBV30	NA	CAWKAVGNTIYF	TGTGCCTGGAAGGCGGTTGGAAACACCATATATTTT
TRBJ2-5	NA	TRBV30	NA	CAWRVTGWQETQYF	TGTGCCTGGAGGGTTACGGGTTGGCAAGAGACCCAGTACTTC
TRBJ2-2	NA	TRBV9	NA	CASSVGANTGELFF	TGTGCCAGCAGCGTGGGCGCGAACACCGGGGAGCTGTTTTTT
TRBJ2-7	NA	TRBV7-2	NA	CASSLVSEQYF	TGTGCCAGCAGCCTAGTCTCCGAGCAGTACTTC
TRBJ1-1	NA	TRBV11-2	NA	CASSLVQVYTEAFF	TGTGCCAGCAGCTTAGTACAGGTATACACTGAAGCTTTCTTT
TRBJ2-7	NA	TRBV7-9	NA	CASSLPGSYEQYF	TGTGCCAGCAGCTTACCGGGCAGCTACGAGCAGTACTTC
TRBJ1-5	NA	TRBV5-6	NA	CASSLEYWDGNSNQPQHF	TGTGCCAGCAGCTTGGAATACTGGGACGGAAATAGCAATCAGCCCCAGCATTTT
TRBJ2-2	NA	TRBV5-8	NA	CAPGRGDTGELFF	TGTGCCCCCGGACGTGGGGATACCGGGGAGCTGTTTTTT
TRBJ2-1	NA	TRBV27	TRBD1	CASSRGPQGANYNEQFF	TGTGCCAGCAGTAGAGGGCCACAGGGGGCAAACTACAATGAGCAGTTCTTC
TRBJ2-3	NA	TRBV27	NA	CASSWQNTDTQYF	TGTGCCAGCAGTTGGCAGAACACAGATACGCAGTATTTT